This T cell receptor (beta chain) came from a study of control samples from healthy donors and cancer patients. Sequencing was performed with immunoSEQ multiplex PCR; in TCRdb, only in-frame clones are kept and a portion is missing. Here the sample spans 50,000 to 55,000 clones, 90% to 95% being singletons. As for this clone: The junction shows a germline mismatch at one end, possibly a read error.

CDR3 size: 18 residues. Per the germline V gene, CDR1 is MGHRA and CDR2 is YSYEKL. The TCR originated in a man aged 25-40 years in good health. Sample: blood. This chain connects TRBV4-1 to TRBJ2-4, with 8 bases lining up with TRBD2. The CDR3 DNA reads TGCGCCCGCAGCCACCCGGGGGGGGCCGGGACTCCCCGGGTCATTCAGTACTTC. It is translated as CARSHPGGAGTPRVIQYF.